This paragraph covers one T cell receptor (beta chain) sequence. Its antigen is as yet unknown. The sample comes from a study of CD4+ T cells in melanoma. Study outcomes and limitations: Diverse differentiation states were reported for melanoma neoantigen-specific CD4+ T cells. A reported correlation linked neoantigen-specific CD4+ T cells to CD8+, macrophage and B cell function.

Here immunoSEQ multiplex PCR was the method, and the copy in TCRdb shows in-frame clones only, minus some. The sample consists of 13,000 to 15,000 clones, approximately 62% of them appearing once. The specimen sequenced was cells from a culture (not recorded whether cultured in vitro). The receptor was derived from a human donor with melanoma.

For the CDR3, the DNA is TGTGCCAGCAGTGGATGGCGCGCTGGGGCCAACGTCCTGACTTTC. Residues: CASSGWRAGANVLTF. The genes are TRBV6-1 and TRBJ2-6; D call uncertain. In germline, CDR1 is MNHNS, CDR2 SASEGT. The CDR3 sequence is 15 residues long. The V gene lost 4 bases and the J gene lost 2 bases, with 9 bases spanning the gap.